This TCR beta chain came from a study of response to subunit inactivated influenza vaccine. Via MiXCR, TCRdb re-called the RT-PCR reads, giving one row per CDR3 protein. The repertoire holds approximately 160,000 distinct CDR3 sequences, with 9.5% to 12% as singletons. This clonotype was recorded a few times. V gave up 0 bases and J gave up 5 bases, with 14 bases separating them. The CDR3 has 15 amino acids. Germline V gives CDR1 DFQATT, CDR2 SNEGSKA (reference sequence). This clonotype originated in a man between 50 and 69 years old who received an inactivated influenza vaccine. The sequenced sample was CD8+ T cells sorted from PBMCs, obtained about 23 months after vaccination. The V gene is TRBV20-1, the J gene TRBJ2-1; weak D call: TRBD2 (6 bases). The CDR3 nucleotides are TGCAGTGCTAGAGATCGTGGGAGGCCCGACAATGAGCAGTTCTTC. Protein product: CSARDRGRPDNEQFF.